Each of the 2 T cell receptor beta chains below was sequenced from the same sample in a study of identical twins. MiXCR was run by TCRdb on the 5' RACE reads, yielding one entry per CDR3 protein. The sample lists hundreds of thousands of distinct CDR3 sequences, more than 13% occurring once. The sample comprised memory (CD45RO+) T cells sorted from blood. These receptor sequences come from a woman aged 18-29 years in good health.

This clonotype has at least ten counts. The V gene is TRBV29-1, the J gene TRBJ2-2; no clear D. The length of the CDR3 is 12 residues. Germline CDR1 reads SQVTM; CDR2 reads ANQGSEA. The germline V and J ends were trimmed by 7 bases and 7 bases, with 13 bases remaining between them. The CDR3 region is CSALVVDGELFF. For the CDR3, the DNA is TGCAGCGCCCTAGTTGTGGACGGGGAGCTGTTTTTT.

The V and J genes are TRBV5-1 and TRBJ2-7, with a possible D match to TRBD2 (5 bases). With 2 bases removed from V and 3 bases from J, the gap between germline ends came to 12 bases. The CDR3 sequence is 14 residues long. CDR1 and CDR2 (germline): SGHRS, YFSETQ. CDR3 in amino acids: CASSLGPGVYEQYF. As DNA, the CDR3 is TGCGCCAGCAGCTTAGGACCCGGGGTCTACGAGCAGTACTTC.